Each of the 10 T cell receptor beta chains below was sequenced from the same sample in a study of radiation and T cells in renal cell carcinoma. Time point of the sample: baseline pretreatment blood. Sample treatment: 15 Gy SBRT to primary tumor, nephrectomy 4 weeks later. Generated by immunoSEQ multiplex PCR, the TCRdb table keeps only in-frame clones and is missing some. The repertoire holds roughly 130,000 clones, about 88% seen once, with approximately 12% in the top ten. This specimen was blood, taken from a patient whose treatment included radiotherapy and nephrectomy. The receptor set was obtained from a woman aged 45-60 years with renal cell carcinoma.

The chain has TRBV7-3 and TRBJ2-6, with D uncertain. The germline V gene has CDR1 SGHTA and CDR2 FQGTGA. Trimming took off 5 bases at V and 0 bases at J, with 8 bases between the two ends. The CDR3 is 15 residues long. CDR3 nucleotide sequence: TGTGCCAGCAGCCCGGGTATCTCTGGGGCCAACGTCCTGACTTTC. Protein: CASSPGISGANVLTF.

The chain couples TRBV14 to TRBJ1-2; 8 bases are shared with TRBD1. The CDR3 is made up of 15 amino acids. V lost 4 bases, J lost 4 bases, and 8 bases stayed unmatched. Germline-derived CDR1 and CDR2 are SGHDN and FVKESK. The CDR3 is CASSLYRQGTYGYTF. CDR3 sequence (DNA): TGTGCCAGCAGCCTCTACAGACAGGGGACCTATGGCTACACCTTC.

This chain connects TRBV5-1 to TRBJ2-4; possible D gene TRBD1, 6 bases. The CDR3 is made up of 15 amino acids. Trimming shortened V by 0 bases and J by 8 bases, and 15 bases separated the two germline ends. The germline V gene encodes CDR1 SGHRS and CDR2 YFSETQ. The CDR3 loop is CASSLEGQGLDIQYF. The DNA of the CDR3 is TGCGCCAGCAGCTTGGAGGGGCAGGGGCTAGACATTCAGTACTTC.

The V gene is TRBV18, the J gene TRBJ1-2, with D unclear. Looked up from germline, CDR1 is KGHSH and CDR2 is LQKENI. Trimming cost V 0 bases and J 4 bases, with 15 bases left between them. The CDR3 is 16 amino acids. The CDR3 DNA reads as TGTGCCAGCTCACCACCGTCGATTCACAACCCCTATGGCTACACCTTC. Translated, it gives CASSPPSIHNPYGYTF.

The chain employs TRBV4-2 and TRBJ2-2; 10 nucleotides agree with TRBD2. Germline-derived CDR1 and CDR2 are LGHNA and YNFKEQ. The CDR3 has 17 amino acids. V was pared by 0 bases and J by 7 bases, with 8 bases of the junction left unmatched. The CDR3 DNA follows: TGTGCCAGCAGCCAAGATACCAGCGGGGGGGCAATCGGGGAGCTGTTTTTT. It yields the protein CASSQDTSGGAIGELFF.

V and J are TRBV5-4 and TRBJ2-1, with D unresolved. The ends were cut back, 4 bases at V and 0 bases at J, with 11 bases in the middle. CDR3 length: 15 amino acids. Per the germline V gene, CDR1 is SGHNT and CDR2 is YYREEE (reference sequence). CDR3 region: CASSLPTRSYNEQFF. The CDR3 nucleotides read TGTGCCAGCAGCCTTCCCACACGCTCCTACAATGAGCAGTTCTTC.

This chain joins TRBV27 and TRBJ1-3; TRBD1 is a possible D gene (5 bases). The CDR3 is 15 residues long. V gave up 5 bases and J gave up 2 bases, with 13 bases separating them. From germline, CDR1 is MNHEY and CDR2 SMNVEV (reference sequence). The CDR3 region is CASSPRGEAGNTIYF. For the CDR3, the DNA is TGTGCCAGCAGTCCGCGGGGGGAAGCTGGAAACACCATATATTTT.

This chain joins TRBV7-8 and TRBJ1-4; the match to TRBD1 covers 7 bases. J gave up 13 bases and V 4 bases, and 3 bases lay outside the gene matches. CDR1 SGHVS and CDR2 FQNEAQ come from the germline V gene. There are 11 residues in the CDR3. The CDR3 sequence: CASSYRDRLFF. Written as DNA, the CDR3 is TGTGCCAGCAGCTACCGGGACAGACTGTTTTTT. Together with reference TRBV7-8 and TRBJ1-4, the CDR3 gives the full variable domain: GAGVSQSPRYKVAKRGQDVALRCDPISGHVSLFWYQQALGQGPEFLTYFQNEAQLDKSGLPSDRFFAERPEGSVSTLKIQRTQQEDSAVYLCASSYRDRLFFGSGTQLSVL.

The chain links TRBV7-2 to TRBJ1-5, with D possibly TRBD1 on 5 matching bases. The CDR3 has 15 residues. Trimming shortened V by 1 base and J by 2 bases, and 9 bases separated the two germline ends. Germline assignment: CDR1 SGHTA and CDR2 FQGNSA. The CDR3 spells CASSLVWGRNQPQHF. The DNA for the CDR3 is TGTGCCAGCAGCTTAGTGTGGGGACGCAATCAGCCCCAGCATTTT.

This chain uses TRBV11-2 with TRBJ1-4; TRBD1 agrees at 7 bases. The germline gives CDR1 SGHAT, CDR2 FQNNGV. CDR3 length: 14 residues. V shed 2 bases, J shed 6 bases, and the junction held 3 bases outside the gene matches. DNA for the CDR3: TGTGCCAGCAGCTTATCAGGGGGTTATGAAAAACTGTTTTTT. It is translated as CASSLSGGYEKLFF.